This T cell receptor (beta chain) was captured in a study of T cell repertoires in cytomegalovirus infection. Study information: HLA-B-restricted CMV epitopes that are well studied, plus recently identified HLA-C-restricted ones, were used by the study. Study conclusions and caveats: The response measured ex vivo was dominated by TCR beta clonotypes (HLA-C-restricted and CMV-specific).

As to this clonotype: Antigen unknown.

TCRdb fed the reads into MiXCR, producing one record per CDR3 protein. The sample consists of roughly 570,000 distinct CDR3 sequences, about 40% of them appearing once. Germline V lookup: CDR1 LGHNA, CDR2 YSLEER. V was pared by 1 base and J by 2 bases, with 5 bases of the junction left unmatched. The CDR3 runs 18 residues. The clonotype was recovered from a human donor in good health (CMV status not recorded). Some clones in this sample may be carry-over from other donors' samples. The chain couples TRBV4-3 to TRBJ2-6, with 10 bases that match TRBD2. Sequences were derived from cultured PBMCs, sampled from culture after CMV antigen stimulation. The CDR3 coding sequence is TGCGCCAGCAGCCAAGGGTCTAGCGGGAGTACTGGGGCCAACGTCCTGACTTTC. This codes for CASSQGSSGSTGANVLTF.